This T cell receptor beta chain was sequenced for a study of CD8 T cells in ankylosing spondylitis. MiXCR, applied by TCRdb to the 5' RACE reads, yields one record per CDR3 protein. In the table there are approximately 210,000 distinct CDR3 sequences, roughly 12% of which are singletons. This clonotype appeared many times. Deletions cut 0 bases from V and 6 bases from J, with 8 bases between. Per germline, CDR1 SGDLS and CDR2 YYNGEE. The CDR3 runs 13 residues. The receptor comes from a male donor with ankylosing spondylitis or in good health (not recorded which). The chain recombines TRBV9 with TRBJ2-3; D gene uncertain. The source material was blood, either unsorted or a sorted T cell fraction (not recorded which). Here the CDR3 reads CASSVARTDTQYF. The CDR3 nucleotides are TGTGCCAGCAGCGTAGCCAGGACGGATACGCAGTATTTT.